This T cell receptor (beta chain) emerged from a study of blood T cell repertoires in COVID-19. Profiled with immunoSEQ multiplex PCR; TCRdb holds only in-frame clones, not every one. The data contain 99,000 or so clones, about 90% of them singletons. The CDR3 totals 11 residues. Germline V CDR1 and CDR2: SNHLY, FYNNEI. Trimming removed 11 bases from V and 1 base from J, with 6 bases in between. This clonotype originated in a man aged 50 to 60 with COVID-19, enrolled during active disease. Sequences were obtained from peripheral blood. J is TRBJ1-5 and V is TRBV2, with a possible D match to TRBD1 (6 bases). CDR3 nucleotide sequence: TGTGCCCAGGGGAGCAATCAGCCCCAGCATTTT. Translating it yields CAQGSNQPQHF.